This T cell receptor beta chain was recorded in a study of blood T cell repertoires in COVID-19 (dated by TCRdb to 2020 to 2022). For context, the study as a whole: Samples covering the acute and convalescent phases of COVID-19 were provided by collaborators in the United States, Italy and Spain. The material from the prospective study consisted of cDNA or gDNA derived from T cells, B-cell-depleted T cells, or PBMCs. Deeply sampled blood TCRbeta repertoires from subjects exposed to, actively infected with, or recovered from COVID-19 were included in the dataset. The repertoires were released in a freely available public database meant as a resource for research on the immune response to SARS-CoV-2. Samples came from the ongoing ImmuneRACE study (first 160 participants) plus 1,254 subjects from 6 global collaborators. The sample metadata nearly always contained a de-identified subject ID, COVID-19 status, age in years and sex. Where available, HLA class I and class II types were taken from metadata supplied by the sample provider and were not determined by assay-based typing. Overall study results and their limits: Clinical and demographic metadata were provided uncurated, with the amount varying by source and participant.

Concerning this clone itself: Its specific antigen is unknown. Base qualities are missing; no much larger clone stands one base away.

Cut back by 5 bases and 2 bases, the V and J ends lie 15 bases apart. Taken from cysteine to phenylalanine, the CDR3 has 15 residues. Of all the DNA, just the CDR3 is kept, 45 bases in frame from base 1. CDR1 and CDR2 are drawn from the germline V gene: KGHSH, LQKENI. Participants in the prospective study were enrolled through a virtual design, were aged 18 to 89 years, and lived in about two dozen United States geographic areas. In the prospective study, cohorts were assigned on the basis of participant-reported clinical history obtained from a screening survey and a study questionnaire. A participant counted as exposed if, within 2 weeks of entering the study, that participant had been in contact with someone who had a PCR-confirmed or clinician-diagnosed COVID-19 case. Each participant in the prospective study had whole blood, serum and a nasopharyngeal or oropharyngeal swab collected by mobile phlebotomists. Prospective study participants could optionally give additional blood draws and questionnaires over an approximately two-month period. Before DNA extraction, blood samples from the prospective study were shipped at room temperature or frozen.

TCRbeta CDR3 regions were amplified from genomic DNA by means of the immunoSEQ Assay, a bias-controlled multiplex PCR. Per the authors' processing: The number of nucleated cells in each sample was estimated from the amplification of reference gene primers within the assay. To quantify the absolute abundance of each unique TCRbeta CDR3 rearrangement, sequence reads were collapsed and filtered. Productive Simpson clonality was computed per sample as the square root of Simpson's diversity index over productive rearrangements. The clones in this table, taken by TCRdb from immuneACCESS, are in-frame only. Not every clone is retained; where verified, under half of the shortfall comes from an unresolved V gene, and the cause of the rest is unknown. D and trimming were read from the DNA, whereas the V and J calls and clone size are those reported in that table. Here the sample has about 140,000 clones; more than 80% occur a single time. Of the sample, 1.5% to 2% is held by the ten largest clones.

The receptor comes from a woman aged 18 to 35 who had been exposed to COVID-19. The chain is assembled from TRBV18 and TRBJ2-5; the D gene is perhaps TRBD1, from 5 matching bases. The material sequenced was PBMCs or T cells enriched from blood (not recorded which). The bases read TGTGCCAGCTCATCTTCGACAGAGCAACAAGAGACCCAGTACTTC. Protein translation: CASSSSTEQQETQYF. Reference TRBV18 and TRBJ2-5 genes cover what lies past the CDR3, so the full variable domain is NAGVMQNPRHLVRRRGQEARLRCSPMKGHSHVYWYRQLPEEGLKFMVYLQKENIIDESGMPKERFSAEFPKEGPSILRIQQVVRGDSAAYFCASSSSTEQQETQYFGPGTRLLVL.